These T cell receptor beta chains were read from a single sample in a study of blood T cell repertoires in COVID-19. TCRdb's table, derived via immunoSEQ multiplex PCR, lists solely in-frame clones and lacks some. The sample includes 62,000 or so clones, 88% of them seen just once. Sequenced material: peripheral blood. The source of these receptors is a human donor in a cohort sampled during active COVID-19. Each CDR3 is given with its conserved first and last residue.

V gene	J gene	CDR3 length	CDR3 protein
TRBV20-1	TRBJ2-3	11	CSAGSGASQYF
TRBV7-9	TRBJ1-2	15	CASSTTTGPSYGYTF
TRBV28	TRBJ2-1	14	CASSPPNSYNEQFF
TRBV7-2	TRBJ2-5	19	CASSLARGQGARFEETQYF
TRBV3-1/TRBV3-2	TRBJ2-2	16	CASSQGQGRLTGELFF
TRBV12-3/TRBV12-4	TRBJ1-1	13	CASSLLEVTEAFF
TRBV11-3	TRBJ2-1	17	CASSLGQGRGSYNEQFF
TRBV5-4	TRBJ2-7	15	CASSRKNQGASEQYF
TRBV2	TRBJ1-2	14	CASSQGPTLYGYTF
TRBV5-1	TRBJ2-2	14	CASSEQGANGELFF
TRBV7-8	TRBJ2-7	15	CASSLEQAGHYEQYF
TRBV15	TRBJ2-3	15	CATSREGLHTDTQYF
TRBV6-1	TRBJ1-4	15	CASSDSRQGNEKLFF
TRBV5-1	TRBJ2-3	16	CASSARQVHATDTQYF
TRBV5-6	TRBJ2-7	15	CASTSGLADSYEQYF
TRBV7-2	TRBJ2-7	15	CASSRTSGGSYEQYF
TRBV7-9	TRBJ2-2	16	CASSFPAGGRTGELFF
TRBV5-8	TRBJ2-5	13	CASSRDRQETQYF
TRBV4-1	TRBJ2-7	15	CASSQDRQATYEQYF
TRBV4-3	TRBJ2-3	15	CASSREGLGTDTQYF
TRBV7-9	TRBJ2-7	16	CASSKSQGANTHEQYF
TRBV27	TRBJ1-1	14	CASSPVPRGTEAFF